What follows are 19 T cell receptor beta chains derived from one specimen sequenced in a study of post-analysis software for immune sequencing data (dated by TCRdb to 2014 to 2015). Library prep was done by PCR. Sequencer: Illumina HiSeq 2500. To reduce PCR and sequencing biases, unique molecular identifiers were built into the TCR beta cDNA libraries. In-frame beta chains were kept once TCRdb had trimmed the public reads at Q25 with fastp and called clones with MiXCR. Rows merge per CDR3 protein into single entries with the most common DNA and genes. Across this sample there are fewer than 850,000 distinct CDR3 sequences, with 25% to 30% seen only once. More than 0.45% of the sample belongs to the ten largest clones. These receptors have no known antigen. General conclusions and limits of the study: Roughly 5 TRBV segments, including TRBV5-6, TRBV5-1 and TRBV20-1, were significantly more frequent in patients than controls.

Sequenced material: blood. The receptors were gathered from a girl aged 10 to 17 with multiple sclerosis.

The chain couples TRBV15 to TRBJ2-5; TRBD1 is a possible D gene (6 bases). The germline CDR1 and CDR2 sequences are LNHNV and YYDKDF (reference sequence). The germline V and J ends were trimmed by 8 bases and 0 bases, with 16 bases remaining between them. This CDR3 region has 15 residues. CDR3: CATRRGQTDQETQYF. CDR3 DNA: TGTGCCACCCGGCGCGGACAGACCGACCAAGAGACCCAGTACTTC. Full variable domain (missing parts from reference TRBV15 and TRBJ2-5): DAMVIQNPRYQVTQFGKPVTLSCSQTLNHNVMYWYQQKSSQAPKLLFHYYDKDFNNEADTPDNFQSRRPNTSFCFLDIRSPGLGDTAMYLCATRRGQTDQETQYFGPGTRLLVL.

CDR3 nucleotides: TGTGCCACCAGCAGGGGGGGGACATTCCTCAATGAGCAGTTCTTC. Protein: CATSRGGTFLNEQFF. V is TRBV15 and J is TRBJ2-1; TRBD2 is a possible D gene (7 bases). Trimming stripped 3 bases from V and 6 bases from J, with 15 bases between. Germline V gene data show CDR1 as LNHNV and CDR2 as YYDKDF (reference sequence). This CDR3 has 15 residues.

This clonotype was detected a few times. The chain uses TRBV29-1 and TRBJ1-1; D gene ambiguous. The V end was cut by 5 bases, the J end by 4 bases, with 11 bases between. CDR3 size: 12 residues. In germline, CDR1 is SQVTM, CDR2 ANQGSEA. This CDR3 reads CSVRRLGTEAFF. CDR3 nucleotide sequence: TGCAGCGTTCGTCGCTTGGGCACTGAAGCTTTCTTT.

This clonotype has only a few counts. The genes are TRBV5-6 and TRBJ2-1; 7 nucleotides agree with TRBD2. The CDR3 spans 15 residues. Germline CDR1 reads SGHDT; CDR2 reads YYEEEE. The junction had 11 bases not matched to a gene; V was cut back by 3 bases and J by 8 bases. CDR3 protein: CASSSLAEHWDEQFF. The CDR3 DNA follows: TGTGCCAGCAGCTCCCTAGCGGAACACTGGGATGAGCAGTTCTTC. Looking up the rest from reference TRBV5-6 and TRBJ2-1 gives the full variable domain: DAGVTQSPTHLIKTRGQQVTLRCSPKSGHDTVSWYQQALGQGPQFIFQYYEEEERQRGNFPDRFSGHQFPNYSSELNVNALLLGDSALYLCASSSLAEHWDEQFFGPGTRLTVL.

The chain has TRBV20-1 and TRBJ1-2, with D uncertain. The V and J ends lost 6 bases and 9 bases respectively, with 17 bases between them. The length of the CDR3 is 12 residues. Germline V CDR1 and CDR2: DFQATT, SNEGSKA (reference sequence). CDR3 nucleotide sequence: TGCAGTGCCGAGATGACCCAAGTGAGCTACACCTTC. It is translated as CSAEMTQVSYTF.

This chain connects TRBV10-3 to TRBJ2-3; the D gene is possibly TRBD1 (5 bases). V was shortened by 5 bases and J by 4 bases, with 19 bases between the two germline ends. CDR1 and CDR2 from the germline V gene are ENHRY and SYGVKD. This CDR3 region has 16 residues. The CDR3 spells CAISLGVIPGADTQYF. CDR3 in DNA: TGTGCCATCAGTCTAGGGGTAATTCCCGGTGCAGATACGCAGTATTTT.

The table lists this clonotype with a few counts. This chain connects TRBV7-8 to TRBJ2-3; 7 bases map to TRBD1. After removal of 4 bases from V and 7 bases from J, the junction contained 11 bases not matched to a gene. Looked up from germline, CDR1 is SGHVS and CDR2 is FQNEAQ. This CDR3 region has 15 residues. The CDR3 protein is CASSSYGTAYNTQYF. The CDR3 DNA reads TGTGCCAGCAGCTCATACGGGACAGCGTACAATACGCAGTATTTT. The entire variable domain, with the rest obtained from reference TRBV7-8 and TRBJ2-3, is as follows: GAGVSQSPRYKVAKRGQDVALRCDPISGHVSLFWYQQALGQGPEFLTYFQNEAQLDKSGLPSDRFFAERPEGSVSTLKIQRTQQEDSAVYLCASSSYGTAYNTQYFGPGTRLTVL.

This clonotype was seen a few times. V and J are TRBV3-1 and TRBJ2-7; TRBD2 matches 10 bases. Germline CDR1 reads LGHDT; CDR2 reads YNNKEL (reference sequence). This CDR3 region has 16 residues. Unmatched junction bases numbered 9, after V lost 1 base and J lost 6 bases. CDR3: CASSQGLAGEAGEQYF. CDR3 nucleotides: TGTGCCAGCAGCCAAGGCCTAGCGGGAGAAGCGGGCGAGCAGTACTTC.

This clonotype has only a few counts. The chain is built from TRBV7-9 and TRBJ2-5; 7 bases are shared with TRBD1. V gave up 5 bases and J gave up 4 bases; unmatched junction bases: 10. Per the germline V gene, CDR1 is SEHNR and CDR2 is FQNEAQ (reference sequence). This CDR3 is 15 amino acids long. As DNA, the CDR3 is TGTGCCAGCAGCCATGGACAGGCAGGAGTAGAGACCCAGTACTTC. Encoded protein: CASSHGQAGVETQYF.

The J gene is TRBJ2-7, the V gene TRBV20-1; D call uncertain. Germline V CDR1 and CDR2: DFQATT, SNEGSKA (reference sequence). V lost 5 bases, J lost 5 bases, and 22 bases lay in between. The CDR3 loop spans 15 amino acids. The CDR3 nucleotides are TGCAGTGCTGTAGATGGAGCCTCAGGATCCCACGAGCAGTACTTC. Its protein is CSAVDGASGSHEQYF.

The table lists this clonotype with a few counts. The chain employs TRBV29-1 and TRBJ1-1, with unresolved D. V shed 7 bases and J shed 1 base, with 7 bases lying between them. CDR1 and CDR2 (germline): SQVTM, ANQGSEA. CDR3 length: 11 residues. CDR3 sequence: CSAHRNTEAFF. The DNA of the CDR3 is TGCAGCGCTCACAGGAACACTGAAGCTTTCTTT.

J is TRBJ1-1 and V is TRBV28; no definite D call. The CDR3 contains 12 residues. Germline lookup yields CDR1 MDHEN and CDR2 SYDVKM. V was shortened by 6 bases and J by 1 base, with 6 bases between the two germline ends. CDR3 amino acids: CASREQNTEAFF. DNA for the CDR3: TGTGCCAGCAGGGAACAGAACACTGAAGCTTTCTTT.

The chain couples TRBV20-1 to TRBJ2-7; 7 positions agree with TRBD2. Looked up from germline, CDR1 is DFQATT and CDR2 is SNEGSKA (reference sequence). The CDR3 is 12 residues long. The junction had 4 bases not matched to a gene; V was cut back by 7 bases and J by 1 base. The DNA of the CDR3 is TGCAGTGTAGCGGGCCCGTCCTACGAGCAGTACTTC. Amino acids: CSVAGPSYEQYF.

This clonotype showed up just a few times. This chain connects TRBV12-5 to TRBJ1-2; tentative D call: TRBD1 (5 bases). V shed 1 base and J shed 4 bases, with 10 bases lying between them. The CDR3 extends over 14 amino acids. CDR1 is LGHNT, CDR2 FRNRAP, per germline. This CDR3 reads CASGLAGGGYGYTF. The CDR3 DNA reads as TGTGCTAGTGGTTTGGCGGGGGGTGGCTATGGCTACACCTTC.

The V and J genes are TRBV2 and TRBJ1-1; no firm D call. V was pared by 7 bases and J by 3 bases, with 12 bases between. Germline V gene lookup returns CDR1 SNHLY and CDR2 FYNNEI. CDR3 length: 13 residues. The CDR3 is CASNPPMDTEAFF. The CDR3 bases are TGTGCCAGCAACCCCCCTATGGACACTGAAGCTTTCTTT.

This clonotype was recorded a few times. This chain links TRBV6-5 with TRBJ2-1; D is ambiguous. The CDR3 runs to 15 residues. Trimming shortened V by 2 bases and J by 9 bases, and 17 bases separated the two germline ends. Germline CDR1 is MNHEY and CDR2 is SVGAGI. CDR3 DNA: TGTGCCAGCAGTTACGGTATATCGGGTATCTTTGAGCAGTTCTTC. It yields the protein CASSYGISGIFEQFF.

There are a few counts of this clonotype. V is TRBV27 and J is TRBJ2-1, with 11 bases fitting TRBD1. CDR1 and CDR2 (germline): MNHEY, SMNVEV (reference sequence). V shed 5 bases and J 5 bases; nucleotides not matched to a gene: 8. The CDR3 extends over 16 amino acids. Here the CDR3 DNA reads TGTGCCAGCAGTCGGACAGGGGGCCCCTATCACAATGAGCAGTTCTTC. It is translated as CASSRTGGPYHNEQFF.

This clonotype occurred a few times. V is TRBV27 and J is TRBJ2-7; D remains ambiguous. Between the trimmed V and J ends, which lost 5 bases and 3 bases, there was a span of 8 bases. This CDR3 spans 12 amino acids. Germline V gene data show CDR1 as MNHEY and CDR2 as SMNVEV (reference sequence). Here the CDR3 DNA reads TGTGCCAGCAGTCAGAACATCTACGAGCAGTACTTC. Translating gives CASSQNIYEQYF.

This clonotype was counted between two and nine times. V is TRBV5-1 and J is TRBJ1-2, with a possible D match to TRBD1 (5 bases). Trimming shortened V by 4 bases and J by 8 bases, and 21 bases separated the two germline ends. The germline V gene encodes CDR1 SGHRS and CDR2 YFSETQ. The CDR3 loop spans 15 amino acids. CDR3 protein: CASSPGLDARGGYTF. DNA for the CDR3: TGCGCCAGCAGCCCGGGACTGGACGCGAGAGGCGGCTACACCTTC.